The entry that follows covers one TCR beta chain sequence. Only a few counts were recorded for this clone. This receptor's antigen is unknown. No much larger clone is present one base from it, and per-base qualities are unavailable. TCRbeta CDR3 regions were amplified from genomic DNA by means of the immunoSEQ Assay, a bias-controlled multiplex PCR. The authors processed their data as follows. Nucleated cell counts per sample were estimated from amplification of reference gene primers within the assay. To quantify the absolute abundance of each unique TCRbeta CDR3 rearrangement, sequence reads were collapsed and filtered. For each sample, productive Simpson clonality was calculated as the square root of Simpson's diversity index over productive rearrangements. TCRdb re-hosts the immuneACCESS table, in-frame sequences only. Its copies lack some clones; in the studies checked, an unresolved V gene accounts for under half of them, and the cause for the rest is not known. D and trimming were read from the DNA, whereas the V and J calls and clone size are those reported in that table. The sample table holds some 180,000 clones, of which just under 85% were seen once. Clones ranked in the top ten supply around 2.7% of the sample.

The data were obtained in a study of blood T cell repertoires in COVID-19 (dated by TCRdb to the early 2020s). Some background on the complete study: Samples from collaborators originated in the United States, Italy and Spain and spanned both the acute and convalescent phases of COVID-19. Where HLA class I and class II types were available, the types were taken from metadata supplied by the sample provider, not from assay-based typing. The repertoires were made available in a free public database intended to serve as a resource for research on the immune response to SARS-CoV-2. Deeply sampled blood TCRbeta repertoires from subjects exposed to, actively infected with, or recovered from COVID-19 were included in the dataset. A de-identified subject ID, COVID-19 status, age in years and sex were almost always included in the sample metadata. The material from the prospective study consisted of cDNA or gDNA derived from T cells, B-cell-depleted T cells, or PBMCs. Samples were obtained from the ongoing ImmuneRACE study (first 160 participants) and from about 1,300 subjects provided by 6 global collaborators. Overall results and qualifications from the work: How much clinical and demographic metadata was included differed by source and by participant, and the metadata was provided uncurated.

One collaborating source in Seattle enrolled patients during active infection and followed them longitudinally through the course of disease. The collaborating institutions used their own protocols to collect whole blood in K2EDTA tubes. For TCRbeta analysis, collaborators shipped samples in one of three forms: frozen whole blood, isolated PBMCs, or DNA extracted from either of those sample types. A distance of 6 bases separates the germline ends of V and J, which lose 8 bases and 4 bases respectively. Including cysteine and phenylalanine, the CDR3 has 12 amino acids. CDR3 DNA is the only sequence kept; it has 36 bases, read in frame from the first base.

Sample: peripheral blood. This clonotype was obtained from a woman older than 75 with COVID-19, enrolled during active disease. This chain joins TRBV12-3 or TRBV12-4 to TRBJ2-6; TRBD1 might be the D gene, on 5 matching bases. The CDR3 is CASSGGANVLTF. The DNA reads as follows: TGTGCCAGCTCAGGGGGGGCCAACGTCCTGACTTTC.